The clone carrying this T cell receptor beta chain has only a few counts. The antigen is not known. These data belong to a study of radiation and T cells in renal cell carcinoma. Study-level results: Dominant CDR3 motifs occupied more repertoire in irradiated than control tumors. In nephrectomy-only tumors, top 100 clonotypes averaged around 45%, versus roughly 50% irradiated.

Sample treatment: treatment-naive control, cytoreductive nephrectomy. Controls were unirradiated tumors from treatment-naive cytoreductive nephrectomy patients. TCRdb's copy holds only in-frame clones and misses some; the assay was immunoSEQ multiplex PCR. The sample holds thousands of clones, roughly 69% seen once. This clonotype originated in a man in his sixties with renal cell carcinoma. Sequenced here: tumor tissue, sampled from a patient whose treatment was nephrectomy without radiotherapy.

CDR3 nucleotide sequence: TGTGCCAGCAGGATCACAGGGGTCCCGAACACTGAAGCTTTCTTT. Translation gives CASRITGVPNTEAFF. V gene TRBV6-6 combines with J gene TRBJ1-1, with TRBD1 matching 7 bases. With 6 bases clipped from V and 1 base from J, the junction kept 8 bases outside the gene matches. Germline V gene data show CDR1 as MNHNY and CDR2 as SVGAGI (reference sequence). The CDR3 has 15 residues.